Listed below are T cell receptor beta chains from one sample, sequenced in a study of blood T cell repertoires in COVID-19. Only in-frame clones appear in the TCRdb table, and some are missing; sequencing was by immunoSEQ multiplex PCR. This sample has 75,000 to 95,000 clones; approximately 88% occur once, and the top ten carry less than 6.5%. The sample was peripheral blood. These TCRs come from a man aged 55-75 years with acute or convalescent COVID-19. The CDR3 runs from the conserved cysteine through the conserved F or W. Fields, in order: V gene, J gene, clone size, CDR3 protein. Expanded clones are given a class, and other clones once, few, many or no size at all.

>TRBV13|TRBJ2-1|NA
CASSSRLAGSSYNEQFF
>TRBV28|TRBJ2-3|NA
CATQTGTSTDTQYF
>TRBV7-9|TRBJ2-5|NA
CASSRTSGTGGETQYF
>TRBV4-2|TRBJ2-1|NA
CASSQEDPGGRIEQFF
>TRBV15|TRBJ1-3|NA
CATSRDHRAIYF
>TRBV5-1|TRBJ1-2|few
CASSLSRDYGYTF
>TRBV19|TRBJ1-2|NA
CASSGTVRGGYTF
>TRBV5-1|TRBJ1-2|once
CASSSNMGQIINYGYTF
>TRBV5-1|TRBJ2-3|NA
CASSLGQGGTDTQYF
>TRBV7-2|TRBJ2-7|NA
CASSTSGTAPYEQYF
>TRBV25-1|TRBJ1-2|NA
CASSERARNGYTF
>TRBV7-2|TRBJ2-6|NA
CASSLGQGLGGANVLTF
>TRBV7-2|TRBJ2-3|NA
CASSFKRGATDTQYF
>TRBV6-5|TRBJ2-5|NA
CASSWGEEETQYF
>TRBV3-1/TRBV3-2|TRBJ1-3|NA
CASRTGTGPGNTIYF
>TRBV4-3|TRBJ2-7|NA
CASSQDWGGNYEQYF
>TRBV19|TRBJ1-3|NA
CASIDRVSGNTIYF
>TRBV9|TRBJ2-2|once
CASSVALLANTGELFF
>TRBV30|TRBJ2-1|NA
CAWNPSGGYNEQFF
>TRBV27|TRBJ2-1|NA
CASSKLAGRHNEQFF
>TRBV5-4|TRBJ2-2|NA
CASSPAGANTGELFF
>TRBV6-6|TRBJ1-1|NA
CASSYQAGYTEAFF
>TRBV7-2|TRBJ2-2|NA
CASTTITLAGRGTGELFF
>TRBV18|TRBJ1-5|few
CASSPLGQGARQPQHF
>TRBV18|TRBJ1-2|NA
CASSSAEGMGYTF
>TRBV7-2|TRBJ1-2|NA
CASSSRGEYNYGYTF
>TRBV3-1/TRBV3-2|TRBJ1-1|few
CASSTSGGNTEAFF
>TRBV7-2|TRBJ1-4|NA
CASSRWTGRGEKLFF
>TRBV18|TRBJ2-3|NA
CASSPKTGTSLSDTQYF
>TRBV4-2|TRBJ1-6|NA
CASSPNSVAYNSPLHF
>TRBV5-4|TRBJ2-3|few
CASSKAGGADTQYF
>TRBV6-5|TRBJ2-7|NA
CASSYSQGYEQYF
>TRBV4-3|TRBJ1-2|NA
CASSQELAYGYTF
>TRBV5-1|TRBJ1-1|NA
CASSLDQTSGATEAFF
>TRBV6-1|TRBJ1-4|NA
CASSDDRGRVFF
>TRBV24-1|TRBJ1-6|NA
CATSDLLNPGTENSPLHF
>TRBV30|TRBJ1-1|NA
CAREGQVNTEAFF
>TRBV19|TRBJ2-2|once
CASRSSGTTGELFF
>TRBV7-9|TRBJ2-5|NA
CASSLDGSQETQYF
>TRBV11-2|TRBJ1-5|NA
CASSFGGPSSNQPQHF
>TRBV18|TRBJ1-2|NA
CASSPEPQTYGYTF
>TRBV7-2|TRBJ1-5|NA
CASSLTGGIWNQPQHF
>TRBV11-2|TRBJ2-2|NA
CASSLVGGPGELFF
>TRBV9|TRBJ1-3|NA
CASSVAGTGLDTIYF
>TRBV5-1|TRBJ2-5|NA
CASSLQPGAEETQYF
>TRBV3-1/TRBV3-2|TRBJ2-5|NA
CASSQIAETQYF
>TRBV5-5|TRBJ1-5|NA
CASSWTGQGGVQPQHF
>TRBV6-4|TRBJ2-1|NA
CASSAQASGGDEQFF
>TRBV10-3|TRBJ1-1|NA
CAISAGQEMNTEAFF
>TRBV6-5|TRBJ1-2|NA
CASTLTGRVYGYTF
>TRBV5-6|TRBJ1-3|NA
CASSLRRGRNTIYF
>TRBV19|TRBJ1-1|NA
CASSIGQGASTEAFF
>TRBV9|TRBJ1-1|NA
CASSASQGVGTEAFF
>TRBV14|TRBJ2-1|NA
CASSHTGGDLDEQFF
>TRBV27|TRBJ1-3|once
CASSSAGGAAGHGNTIYF
>TRBV6-2/TRBV6-3|TRBJ2-1|NA
CASSYSTGGASYNEQFF
>TRBV24-1|TRBJ2-7|NA
CATSDLYAQIDRGRNEQYF
>TRBV30|TRBJ2-2|once
CAWKRQGAQNTGELFF